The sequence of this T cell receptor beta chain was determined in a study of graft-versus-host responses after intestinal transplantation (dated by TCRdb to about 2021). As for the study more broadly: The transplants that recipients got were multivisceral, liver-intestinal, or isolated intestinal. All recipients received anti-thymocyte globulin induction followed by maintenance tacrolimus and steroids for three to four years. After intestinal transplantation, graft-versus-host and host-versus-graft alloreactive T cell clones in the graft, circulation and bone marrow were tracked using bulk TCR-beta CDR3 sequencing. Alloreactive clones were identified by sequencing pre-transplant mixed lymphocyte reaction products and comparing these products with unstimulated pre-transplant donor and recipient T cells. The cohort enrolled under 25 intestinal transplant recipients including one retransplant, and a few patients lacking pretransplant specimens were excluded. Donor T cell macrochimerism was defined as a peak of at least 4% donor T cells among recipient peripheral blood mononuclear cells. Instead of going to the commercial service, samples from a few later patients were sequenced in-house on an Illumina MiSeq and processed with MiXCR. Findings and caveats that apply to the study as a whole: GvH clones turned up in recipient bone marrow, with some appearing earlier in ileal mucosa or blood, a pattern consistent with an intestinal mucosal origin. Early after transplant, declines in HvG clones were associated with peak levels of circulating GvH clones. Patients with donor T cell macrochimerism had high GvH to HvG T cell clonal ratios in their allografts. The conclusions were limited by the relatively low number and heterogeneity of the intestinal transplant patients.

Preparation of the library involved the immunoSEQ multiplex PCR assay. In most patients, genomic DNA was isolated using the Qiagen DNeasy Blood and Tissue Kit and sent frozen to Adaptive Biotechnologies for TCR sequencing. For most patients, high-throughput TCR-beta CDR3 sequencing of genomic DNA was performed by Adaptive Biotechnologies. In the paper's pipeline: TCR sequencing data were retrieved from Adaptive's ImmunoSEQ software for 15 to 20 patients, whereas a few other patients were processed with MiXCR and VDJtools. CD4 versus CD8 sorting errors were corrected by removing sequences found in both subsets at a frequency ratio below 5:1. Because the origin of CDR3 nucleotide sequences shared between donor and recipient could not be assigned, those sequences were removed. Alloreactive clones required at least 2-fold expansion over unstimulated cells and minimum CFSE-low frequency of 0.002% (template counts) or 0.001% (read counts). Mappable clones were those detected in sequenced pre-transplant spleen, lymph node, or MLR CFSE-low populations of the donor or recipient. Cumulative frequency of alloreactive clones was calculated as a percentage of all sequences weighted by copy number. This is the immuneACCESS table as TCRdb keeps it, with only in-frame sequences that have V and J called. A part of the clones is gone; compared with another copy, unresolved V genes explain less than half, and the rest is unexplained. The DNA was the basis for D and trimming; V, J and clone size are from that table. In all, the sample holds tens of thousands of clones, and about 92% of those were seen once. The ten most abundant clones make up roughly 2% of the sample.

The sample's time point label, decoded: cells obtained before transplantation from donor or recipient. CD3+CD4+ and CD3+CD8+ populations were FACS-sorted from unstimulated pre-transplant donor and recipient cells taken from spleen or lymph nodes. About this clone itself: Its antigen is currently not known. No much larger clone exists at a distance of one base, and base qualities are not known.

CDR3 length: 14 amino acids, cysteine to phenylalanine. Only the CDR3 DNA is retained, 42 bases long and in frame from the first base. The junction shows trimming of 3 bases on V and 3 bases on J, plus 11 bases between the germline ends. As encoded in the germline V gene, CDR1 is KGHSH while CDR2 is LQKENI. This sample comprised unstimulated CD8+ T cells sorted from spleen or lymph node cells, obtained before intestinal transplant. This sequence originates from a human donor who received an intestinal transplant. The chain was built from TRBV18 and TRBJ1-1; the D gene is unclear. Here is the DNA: TGTGCCAGCTCACCCGGGAGTGGGGACACTGAAGCTTTCTTT. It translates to CASSPGSGDTEAFF.